This TCR beta chain was recorded in a study of technical replicates of blood from several donors (dated by TCRdb to the late 2010s). There are 12 amino acids in the CDR3, from cysteine to phenylalanine inclusive. Only the CDR3 part of the read is kept: 36 bases, read in frame from the first base. Trimming at the junction amounts to 5 bases on V and 5 bases on J, and the germline ends lie 9 bases apart. The germline V gene (reference sequence) sets CDR1 to SEHNR and CDR2 to FQNEAQ. Library construction relied on the immunoSEQ multiplex PCR assay. Held by TCRdb, this immuneACCESS table contains in-frame sequences only and omits some clones. Under half of the omission traces to an unresolved V gene where checked; the cause of the rest is unknown. The sample includes fewer than 85,000 clones, with roughly 94% observed a single time. The top ten clones comprise roughly 0.25% of the sample. Comments on this clone: This receptor's antigen is unknown. Per-nucleotide qualities are absent, and no much larger clonotype sits a single base away.

The sample was T cells isolated from PBMCs. The rearranged segments are TRBV7-9 and TRBJ1-2; no D gene call is confident. The TCR sequence derives from a human donor in good health. In nucleotide form, the sequence is TGTGCCAGCAGCATGACTGCGTATGGCTACACCTTC. The translation is CASSMTAYGYTF.